Listed here is a single T cell receptor beta chain. The sample originates from a study of control samples from healthy donors and cancer patients. The CDR3 is 15 amino acids. Looked up from germline, CDR1 is SGHNT and CDR2 is YYREEE (reference sequence). Trimming took off 0 bases at V and 5 bases at J, with 14 bases between the two ends. Clones were read by immunoSEQ multiplex PCR, and TCRdb kept only the in-frame ones, dropping some. The sample yields under 450,000 clones, about nine tenths seen once. The V call is TRBV5-4, the J call TRBJ2-5; possibly TRBD1 or TRBD2 for D (5 bases each). The specimen was PBMCs. The source of this sequence is a man aged 40-55 years with head and neck cancer. The CDR3: CASSLVGDGSETQYF. The CDR3 nucleotides read TGTGCCAGCAGCTTGGTGGGGGACGGGTCGGAGACCCAGTACTTC.